The 28 T cell receptor beta chains given below trace back to one sample, sequenced in a study of blood T cell repertoires in COVID-19. Here immunoSEQ multiplex PCR was the method, and the copy in TCRdb shows in-frame clones only, minus some. The profile shows about 40,000 clones, 70% to 85% of them singletons. Sequencing input: peripheral blood. These TCRs come from a woman in her sixties with acute or convalescent COVID-19.

V is TRBV18 and J is TRBJ2-1; TRBD1 might be the D (6 bases). The CDR3 covers 17 residues. The V and J ends lost 0 bases and 7 bases respectively, with 19 bases between them. The germline V gene has CDR1 KGHSH and CDR2 LQKENI. The CDR3 here is CASSPPGAGVIGNEQFF. CDR3 bases: TGTGCCAGCTCACCACCGGGGGCAGGAGTGATAGGGAATGAGCAGTTCTTC.

The rearrangement uses TRBV27 and TRBJ1-2, with 10 bases fitting TRBD1. Germline CDR1 is MNHEY and CDR2 is SMNVEV (reference sequence). The V gene end was trimmed by 6 bases and the J gene end by 3 bases; junction bases not matched to a gene: 10. CDR3 size: 16 residues. DNA of the CDR3: TGTGCCAGCAGACGAGGCCCCGGGACAGGGGACTATGGCTACACCTTC. Amino acid sequence: CASRRGPGTGDYGYTF.

This chain joins TRBV5-1 and TRBJ2-1; TRBD1 matches at 7 bases. The CDR3 has 16 amino acids. V gave up 4 bases and J gave up 4 bases; unmatched junction bases: 11. Germline-derived CDR1 and CDR2 are SGHRS and YFSETQ. The CDR3 nucleotides read TGCGCCAGCAGCACGATTGGACAGGCGATATACAATGAGCAGTTCTTC. This gives the protein CASSTIGQAIYNEQFF.

V is TRBV7-3 and J is TRBJ2-3, with TRBD2 as a possible D gene (6 bases). This CDR3 has 13 amino acids. Trimming removed 6 bases from V and 0 bases from J, with 7 bases in between. The germline CDR1 and CDR2 sequences are SGHTA and FQGTGA. CDR3 residues: CASSRGSTDTQYF. CDR3 sequence (DNA): TGTGCCAGCAGTCGGGGGAGCACAGATACGCAGTATTTT.

CDR3 coding DNA: TGTGCCAGTAGTATATTACAGGGGAACACTGAAGCTTTCTTT. Translation: CASSILQGNTEAFF. This sequence joins TRBV19 and TRBJ1-1; TRBD1 is a possible D gene (6 bases). This CDR3 has 14 residues. Trimming stripped 2 bases from V and 1 base from J, with 8 bases between. Germline CDR1 and CDR2: LNHDA and SQIVND (reference sequence).

This clone is medium-sized within its sample. The V call is TRBV28, the J call TRBJ2-1; TRBD2 might be the D (6 bases). CDR1 and CDR2 from the germline V gene are MDHEN and SYDVKM. Trimming left V 8 bases short and J 3 bases short, with 14 bases between. There are 14 residues in the CDR3. CDR3 residues: CASLRGENYNEQFF. The CDR3 nucleotides are TGTGCCAGCCTGCGCGGGGAGAACTACAATGAGCAGTTCTTC. Variable domain in full (rest from reference TRBV28 and TRBJ2-1): DVKVTQSSRYLVKRTGEKVFLECVQDMDHENMFWYRQDPGLGLRLIYFSYDVKMKEKGDIPEGYSVSREKKERFSLILESASTNQTSMYLCASLRGENYNEQFFGPGTRLTVL.

V and J are TRBV6-6 and TRBJ2-1; 8 bases line up with TRBD2. Per germline, CDR1 MNHNY and CDR2 SVGAGI (reference sequence). The junction had 4 bases not matched to a gene; V was cut back by 1 base and J by 5 bases. The CDR3 is made up of 15 amino acids. The CDR3 nucleotides are TGTGCCAGCAGTTACTACCAGCGGGGGAACAATGAGCAGTTCTTC. As protein: CASSYYQRGNNEQFF.

The rearrangement joins TRBV2 to TRBJ2-3; 7 nucleotides agree with TRBD1. Trimming removed 10 bases from V and 6 bases from J; junction bases left unmatched: 10. This CDR3 has 13 residues. The germline CDR1 and CDR2 sequences are SNHLY and FYNNEI. The DNA of the CDR3 is TGTGCCAACCCCGAGGGGGCACTGGATACGCAGTATTTT. It codes for CANPEGALDTQYF.

The V call is TRBV19, the J call TRBJ2-5; 8 positions agree with TRBD2. Trimming at V came to 3 bases and at J to 0 bases, leaving 6 bases not matched to a gene. Germline V gene data show CDR1 as LNHDA and CDR2 as SQIVND (reference sequence). The CDR3 covers 16 residues. This chain's CDR3 is CASSITSGGHQETQYF. The CDR3 nucleotides are TGTGCCAGTAGTATCACGAGCGGGGGCCACCAAGAGACCCAGTACTTC.

This chain joins TRBV7-8 and TRBJ2-2; D possibly corresponds to TRBD1 (5 bases). Between the trimmed V and J ends, which lost 3 bases and 4 bases, there was a span of 12 bases. Germline values: CDR1 SGHVS, CDR2 FQNEAQ. The CDR3 totals 15 residues. The chain's CDR3 is CASSLRQISTGELFF. The CDR3 nucleotides read TGTGCCAGCAGCTTGAGACAGATATCCACCGGGGAGCTGTTTTTT.

V is TRBV4-2 and J is TRBJ2-2; 13 positions agree with TRBD2. Trimming at V came to 1 base and at J to 0 bases, leaving 8 bases not matched to a gene. The CDR3 sequence is 20 residues long. Germline assignment: CDR1 LGHNA and CDR2 YNFKEQ. The CDR3 nucleotides are TGTGCCAGCAGCCAAGCCCCGAGGACTAGCGGGGGCGCGAACACCGGGGAGCTGTTTTTT. This codes for CASSQAPRTSGGANTGELFF.

The chain couples TRBV18 to TRBJ1-1; D gene uncertain. V shed 1 base and J shed 0 bases, with 15 bases lying between them. This CDR3 is 17 amino acids long. Germline V gene sequence: CDR1 KGHSH, CDR2 LQKENI. The CDR3 nucleotides read TGTGCCAGCTCACCACAGGGAGCAGGCCGAATGAACACTGAAGCTTTCTTT. Protein: CASSPQGAGRMNTEAFF.

This sequence joins TRBV28 and TRBJ2-7; 9 nucleotides align to TRBD1. The length of the CDR3 is 17 residues. Germline trimming cut 6 bases from V and 0 bases from J; bases unmatched to any gene: 12. Germline CDR1 and CDR2: MDHEN and SYDVKM. CDR3 loop: CASSRLQGAANSYEQYF. The DNA of the CDR3 is TGTGCCAGCAGCCGACTACAGGGGGCTGCCAACTCCTACGAGCAGTACTTC.

The chain carries TRBV27 and TRBJ1-5; 7 nucleotides match TRBD1. The CDR3 has 15 amino acids. CDR1 is MNHEY and CDR2 is SMNVEV in the germline V gene (reference sequence). V was clipped by 5 bases and J by 4 bases; unmatched bases: 8. CDR3 sequence reads: CASSRTTGVNQPQHF. Written as DNA, the CDR3 is TGTGCCAGCAGTCGGACCACAGGGGTAAATCAGCCCCAGCATTTT.

The rearrangement joins TRBV19 to TRBJ2-3; 7 nucleotides align to TRBD1. The junction had 2 bases not matched to a gene; V was cut back by 5 bases and J by 6 bases. This CDR3 is 12 amino acids long. Germline V CDR1 and CDR2: LNHDA, SQIVND (reference sequence). The CDR3 loop reads CASSETGDTQYF. The CDR3 DNA is TGTGCCAGTAGTGAGACAGGGGATACGCAGTATTTT.

The rearrangement links TRBV2 to TRBJ1-2, with D possibly matching TRBD1 (6 bases). Trimming pared 6 bases from V and 5 bases from J, leaving 13 bases between. Germline V gene data show CDR1 as SNHLY and CDR2 as FYNNEI. This CDR3 is built from 13 residues. The CDR3 coding sequence is TGTGCCAGCAGCCCCGGACAGAAGTATGGCTACACCTTC. Amino acids: CASSPGQKYGYTF.

The genes are TRBV5-1 and TRBJ1-2; TRBD1 agrees at 7 bases. J lost 0 bases, V lost 0 bases, and 8 bases had no gene match. Germline CDR1 reads SGHRS; CDR2 reads YFSETQ. The CDR3 length is 17 residues. CDR3: CASSLARGTASNYGYTF. DNA of the CDR3: TGCGCCAGCAGCTTGGCCAGGGGGACAGCCTCTAACTATGGCTACACCTTC.

This clone came up a few times. The chain has TRBV10-3 and TRBJ2-2, with 11 bases fitting TRBD2. The CDR3 totals 16 residues. CDR1 and CDR2 (germline): ENHRY, SYGVKD. Unmatched junction bases numbered 8, after V lost 6 bases and J lost 5 bases. The CDR3 DNA reads TGTGCCATCAGAGTCGGACTAGCGGGTACTACCGGGGAGCTGTTTTTT. It translates to CAIRVGLAGTTGELFF.

The chain carries TRBV18 and TRBJ2-7; tentatively, D is TRBD1 (5 bases). V was cut by 3 bases and J by 3 bases, with 6 bases left in between. Germline V gene sequence: CDR1 KGHSH, CDR2 LQKENI. The CDR3 loop spans 12 amino acids. The chain's CDR3 is CASSPDSYEQYF. In nucleotides, the CDR3 is TGTGCCAGCTCACCTGACAGCTACGAGCAGTACTTC. The complete variable domain, with remaining parts taken from reference TRBV18 and TRBJ2-7, reads NAGVMQNPRHLVRRRGQEARLRCSPMKGHSHVYWYRQLPEEGLKFMVYLQKENIIDESGMPKERFSAEFPKEGPSILRIQQVVRGDSAAYFCASSPDSYEQYFGPGTRLTVT.

This clone was observed a few times. This chain links TRBV11-3 with TRBJ2-7; the D gene is possibly TRBD1 (6 bases). With 3 bases removed from V and 3 bases from J, the gap between germline ends came to 9 bases. The germline gives CDR1 SGHNT, CDR2 YENEEA. This CDR3 is 13 amino acids long. DNA for the CDR3: TGTGCCAGCAGCTTGACAGGTATCTACGAGCAGTACTTC. The encoded protein is CASSLTGIYEQYF.

The J gene is TRBJ1-6, the V gene TRBV4-1; possibly TRBD1 for D (6 bases). Germline V gene data show CDR1 as MGHRA and CDR2 as YSYEKL. The CDR3 extends over 16 amino acids. V was shortened by 0 bases and J by 8 bases, with 14 bases between the two germline ends. CDR3 bases: TGCGCCAGCAGCCAAGATCAAACAGGGCCGTATTCACCCCTCCACTTT. Translated, it gives CASSQDQTGPYSPLHF.

CDR3 nucleotides: TGCAGTGCCAGGTTTGGCTATGGCTACACCTTC. It encodes CSARFGYGYTF. This chain uses TRBV20-1 with TRBJ1-2; D ambiguous. The CDR3 contains 11 residues. Germline CDR1 is DFQATT and CDR2 is SNEGSKA (reference sequence). The V and J ends lost 6 bases and 4 bases respectively, with 9 bases between them.

V usage is TRBV7-9 and J usage is TRBJ1-4; D gene unclear. The CDR3 is made up of 17 amino acids. V was cut by 1 base and J by 2 bases, with 14 bases left in between. The germline V gene encodes CDR1 SEHNR and CDR2 FQNEAQ (reference sequence). CDR3 bases: TGTGCCAGCAGCTTAGGGAGAGGGCTGGGGACTAATGAAAAACTGTTTTTT. It encodes CASSLGRGLGTNEKLFF.

The genes are TRBV30 and TRBJ2-3; 7 bases fit TRBD2. V dropped 0 bases and J dropped 2; count of bases not matched to a gene: 8. Per the germline V gene, CDR1 is GTSNPN and CDR2 is SVGIG (reference sequence). This CDR3 contains 16 residues. The CDR3, as DNA: TGTGCCTGGAGTGTAAGGGTCCTAGCGGTCACAGATACGCAGTATTTT. Its protein is CAWSVRVLAVTDTQYF.

In nucleotides, the CDR3 is TGCGCCAGCGCCCGTGGGACAGGGGAAAAACTGTTTTTT. Amino acids: CASARGTGEKLFF. The chain carries TRBV4-1 and TRBJ1-4, with TRBD1 matching 9 bases. The germline CDR1 and CDR2 sequences are MGHRA and YSYEKL. This CDR3 comprises 13 residues. V dropped 8 bases and J dropped 8; count of bases not matched to a gene: 6.

The chain joins TRBV24-1 to TRBJ2-7; 7 bases are shared with TRBD1. The CDR3 extends over 15 amino acids. Germline trimming cut 4 bases from V and 5 bases from J; bases unmatched to any gene: 10. Germline V gives CDR1 KGHDR, CDR2 SFDVKD. The CDR3 loop reads CATSDFRQGYDEQYF. The CDR3 DNA is TGTGCCACCAGTGACTTTCGACAGGGTTATGACGAGCAGTACTTC.

The gene calls are TRBV24-1 and TRBJ2-1; 8 bases line up with TRBD2. The length of the CDR3 is 15 residues. Germline loops: CDR1 KGHDR, CDR2 SFDVKD. V gave up 5 bases and J gave up 4 bases; unmatched junction bases: 6. The CDR3 spells CATSVTGGGYNEQFF. The CDR3 DNA reads as TGTGCCACCAGTGTTACGGGGGGGGGTTACAATGAGCAGTTCTTC.

This clone has only a few counts. The genes are TRBV3-1 (or the pseudogene TRBV3-2) and TRBJ1-4; possibly TRBD1 for D (6 bases). Trimming removed 6 bases from V and 0 bases from J, with 17 bases in between. From germline, CDR1 is LGHDT and CDR2 YNNKEL (reference sequence). This CDR3 spans 17 amino acids. The CDR3 region has the DNA TGTGCCAGCAGTAGAACAGGATCAGGGGCAACTAATGAAAAACTGTTTTTT. It is translated as CASSRTGSGATNEKLFF.